Each of the 22 T cell receptor beta chains below was sequenced from the same sample in a study of monozygotic twins with inflammatory bowel disease. Using the 5' RACE reads, TCRdb records one entry per CDR3 protein without DNA. Found here are more than 350,000 distinct CDR3 sequences; the top ten clones hold 2% to 3%. The sequenced material came from blood. The receptors were sampled from a human donor with ulcerative colitis or Crohn's disease, or a healthy co-twin of an affected twin (not recorded which).

The chain joins TRBV20-1 to TRBJ2-5; TCRdb names TRBD2, which stays unverified in the absence of DNA. Per the germline V gene, CDR1 is DFQATT and CDR2 is SNEGSKA (reference sequence). The CDR3 sequence is 12 residues long. CDR3 loop: CSARTSGETQYF.

The V and J genes are TRBV7-2 and TRBJ1-5. The CDR3 totals 15 residues. Germline V gives CDR1 SGHTA, CDR2 FQGNSA. The CDR3 here is CASSLYVDSNQLQHF.

The genes are TRBV27 and TRBJ2-7; TCRdb names TRBD2, which stays unverified in the absence of DNA. In germline, CDR1 is MNHEY, CDR2 SMNVEV (reference sequence). The CDR3 length is 16 residues. CDR3 sequence reads: CASSLFREGSSYEQYF.

V and J are TRBV6-2 or TRBV6-3 and TRBJ1-5; TCRdb names TRBD1, which stays unverified in the absence of DNA. The CDR3 covers 17 residues. Per germline, CDR1 MNHEY and CDR2 SVGEGT. This chain's CDR3 is CASSPRGLRYSNQPQHF.

The chain has TRBV11-2 and TRBJ1-2. Germline lookup yields CDR1 SGHAT and CDR2 FQNNGV. This CDR3 contains 11 residues. The CDR3 region is CASSLASLLTF.

The J gene is TRBJ2-2, the V gene TRBV10-3; TCRdb returns TRBD2, unconfirmable since there is no DNA. CDR1 ENHRY and CDR2 SYGVKD come from the germline V gene. The CDR3 is made up of 16 amino acids. Here the CDR3 reads CAISAPSGRSSGELFF.

The rearrangement uses TRBV28 and TRBJ2-7. In germline, CDR1 is MDHEN, CDR2 SYDVKM. The CDR3 is 13 residues long. The chain's CDR3 is CASLSGTTYEQYF.

The CDR3: CASSPETGYTYEQYF. This rearrangement joins TRBV12-3 or TRBV12-4 to TRBJ2-7. This CDR3 region has 15 residues.

The gene calls are TRBV7-6 and TRBJ2-1; the D call from TCRdb, TRBD1, cannot be confirmed without DNA. The CDR3 spans 16 residues. From germline, CDR1 is SGHVS and CDR2 FNYEAQ. CDR3 protein: CASSLEGPGGRNEQFF.

This chain connects TRBV5-1 to TRBJ2-2; TCRdb picks TRBD2, but there is no DNA to check that call. There are 15 residues in the CDR3. The germline V gene has CDR1 SGHRS and CDR2 YFSETQ. The CDR3 here is CASSSGLFNTGELFF.

The CDR3 loop reads CASSGTGDRNEQYF. The gene calls are TRBV7-2 and TRBJ2-7; TCRdb indicates TRBD1, and absent DNA this call remains unverified. CDR3 length equals 14 residues. The germline CDR1 and CDR2 sequences are SGHTA and FQGNSA.

This sequence joins TRBV12-3 or TRBV12-4 and TRBJ2-3; TCRdb selects TRBD2, and the lack of DNA leaves this call unchecked. There are 14 residues in the CDR3. CDR3 in amino acids: CASRRRGSTDTQYF.

V and J are TRBV7-2 and TRBJ1-2; lacking DNA, the TRBD1 call made by TCRdb goes unchecked. The CDR3 covers 13 residues. Germline CDR1 SGHTA, CDR2 FQGNSA. CDR3: CASSLTGMTGYTF.

The J gene is TRBJ2-5, the V gene TRBV28; lacking DNA, the TRBD2 call made by TCRdb goes unchecked. Germline lookup yields CDR1 MDHEN and CDR2 SYDVKM. The CDR3 consists of 15 residues. This CDR3 is CASSPSGGPQETQYF.

The CDR3 loop is CASSFSEAAGEQYF. The rearrangement joins TRBV7-8 to TRBJ2-7; checking the TCRdb D call of TRBD2 is not possible without DNA. The CDR3 extends over 14 amino acids. Germline V gives CDR1 SGHVS, CDR2 FQNEAQ. The whole variable domain, remainder taken from reference TRBV7-8 and TRBJ2-7, is GAGVSQSPRYKVAKRGQDVALRCDPISGHVSLFWYQQALGQGPEFLTYFQNEAQLDKSGLPSDRFFAERPEGSVSTLKIQRTQQEDSAVYLCASSFSEAAGEQYFGPGTRLTVT.

This chain connects TRBV4-3 to TRBJ1-1; lacking DNA, the TRBD1 call made by TCRdb goes unchecked. The CDR3 has 16 amino acids. Germline CDR1 and CDR2: LGHNA and YSLEER. CDR3 residues: CASSQGTGTPNTEAFF.

The chain uses TRBV7-3 and TRBJ1-3; TCRdb names TRBD1, which stays unverified in the absence of DNA. This CDR3 contains 16 residues. CDR1 and CDR2 (germline): SGHTA, FQGTGA. CDR3 residues: CASSLGQPNSGNTIYF. Combining the CDR3 with reference TRBV7-3 and TRBJ1-3 gives the whole variable domain GAGVSQTPSNKVTEKGKYVELRCDPISGHTALYWYRQSLGQGPEFLIYFQGTGAADDSGLPNDRFFAVRPEGSVSTLKIQRTERGDSAVYLCASSLGQPNSGNTIYFGEGSWLTVV.

The chain couples TRBV14 to TRBJ2-1; the TCRdb call, TRBD2, lacks DNA for checking. This CDR3 spans 16 amino acids. The germline CDR1 and CDR2 sequences are SGHDN and FVKESK. The CDR3 sequence is CASSQLGSGAYNEQFF. Combining the CDR3 with reference TRBV14 and TRBJ2-1 gives the whole variable domain EAGVTQFPSHSVIEKGQTVTLRCDPISGHDNLYWYRRVMGKEIKFLLHFVKESKQDESGMPNNRFLAERTGGTYSTLKVQPAELEDSGVYFCASSQLGSGAYNEQFFGPGTRLTVL.

The chain couples TRBV3-1 to TRBJ2-3; TCRdb selects TRBD2, and the lack of DNA leaves this call unchecked. The germline CDR1 and CDR2 sequences are LGHDT and YNNKEL (reference sequence). The CDR3 runs 15 residues. This CDR3 reads CASSQERGGHQTQYF.

The genes are TRBV11-2 and TRBJ2-1; absent DNA, TCRdb's TRBD1 call cannot be checked. From germline, CDR1 is SGHAT and CDR2 FQNNGV. The CDR3 sequence is 15 residues long. CDR3 sequence: CASSFWTGNSYERFF.

The chain employs TRBV6-5 and TRBJ2-5; without DNA, the TCRdb call of TRBD2 cannot be checked. The CDR3 is 17 residues long. Per the germline V gene, CDR1 is MNHEY and CDR2 is SVGAGI. The CDR3 region is CVSSYSVTGPWRETQYF.

This CDR3 reads CASRASGTINYEQYF. The chain employs TRBV19 and TRBJ2-7; lacking DNA, the TRBD2 call made by TCRdb goes unchecked. The CDR3 contains 15 residues. The germline gives CDR1 LNHDA, CDR2 SQIVND (reference sequence). The whole variable domain, filled in from reference TRBV19 and TRBJ2-7, reads DGGITQSPKYLFRKEGQNVTLSCEQNLNHDAMYWYRQDPGQGLRLIYYSQIVNDFQKGDIAEGYSVSREKKESFPLTVTSAQKNPTAFYLCASRASGTINYEQYFGPGTRLTVT.